This is a list of T cell receptor beta chains from one sample in a study of blood T cells in healthy people across ages. TCRdb analysed the 5' RACE reads with MiXCR anew, one entry per CDR3 protein. The sample has some 1.6 million distinct CDR3 sequences, approximately 32% seen once; the top ten hold around 11%. The sample comprised blood. These receptor sequences come from a woman in her 30s in good health. Both conserved end residues are part of each CDR3. D genes are given only for firm matches. Expanded clones are given a class, and other clones once, few, many or no size at all.

clone_size j_call d_call v_call cdr3_nt cdr3_aa
- TRBJ2-1 TRBD2 TRBV28 TGTGCCAGCAGCCCATTAGCGGGATTCTCCTACAATGAGCAGTTCTTC CASSPLAGFSYNEQFF
- TRBJ2-2 TRBD2 TRBV9 TGTGCCAGCAGCGTAGCGCTAGCGGGAATTCCCCACACCGGGGAGCTGTTTTTT CASSVALAGIPHTGELFF
- TRBJ2-2 - TRBV20-1 TGCAGTGCTAGATTAGGAGCCGCCGGGGAGCTGTTTTTT CSARLGAAGELFF
- TRBJ2-7 TRBD2 TRBV6-4 TGTGCCAGCAGTGGGCCCCAATGGCGGGAGGGCCAGGACGAGCAGTACTTC CASSGPQWREGQDEQYF
many TRBJ2-7 TRBD2 TRBV20-1 TGCAGTGCTAGAATAGCGGGGGGGCCCTCCGAGCAGTACTTC CSARIAGGPSEQYF
- TRBJ2-7 TRBD2 TRBV4-1 TGCGCCAGCAGCCAAGGTAGCGGGGGGGCCATCGTCCGCTCCTACAATGAGCAGTACTTC CASSQGSGGAIVRSYNEQYF
few TRBJ2-1 TRBD2 TRBV3-1 TGTGCCAGCAGCCCCCCCGGGACTAACTACAATGAGCAGTTCTTC CASSPPGTNYNEQFF
- TRBJ1-2 - TRBV25-1 TGTGCCAGCAGTGATCTAACTCCTGGACAGTATGGCTACACCTTC CASSDLTPGQYGYTF
- TRBJ2-7 - TRBV20-1 TGCAGTGCTTTAGTGGTACAGGGAGGGTACGAGCAGTACTTC CSALVVQGGYEQYF
- TRBJ2-7 TRBD1 TRBV5-1 TGCGCCAACAGCGTAGGCGCAGGGGGCCTGTCTGGGGAGCAGTACTTC CANSVGAGGLSGEQYF
- TRBJ1-1 - TRBV12-3/TRBV12-4 TGTGCCAGTGGGAGGGCGCGGAGCACTGAAGCTTTCTTT CASGRARSTEAFF
few TRBJ2-5 TRBD2 TRBV5-6 TGTGCCAGCAGCTTGAGGGCTAGCGGGAGAGAGACCCAGTACTTC CASSLRASGRETQYF
once TRBJ2-1 TRBD2 TRBV28 TGTGCCAGCAGTTCCCCATTCGGGACTAGCGGGAGTGAGGAGCAGTTCTTC CASSSPFGTSGSEEQFF
few TRBJ2-3 TRBD2 TRBV2 TGTGCCAGGTCTAGCGGGGGGGCTTATACGCAGTATTTT CARSSGGAYTQYF
- TRBJ2-7 - TRBV20-1 TGCAGTGCTACCCGGGGCAGCCAAAGGGGACCCTACGAGCAGTACTTC CSATRGSQRGPYEQYF
- TRBJ2-3 - TRBV5-1 TGCGCCAGCAGCCCGTCGGGCCATTCCACAGATACGCAGTATTTT CASSPSGHSTDTQYF
- TRBJ1-2 - TRBV6-1 TGTGCCAGCAGTCTATCAACCTACTATGGCTACACCTTC CASSLSTYYGYTF
- TRBJ2-1 TRBD1 TRBV4-1 TGCGCCAGCAGCTCCCCGACAGGGGGCAATGAGCAGTTCTTC CASSSPTGGNEQFF
once TRBJ1-1 - TRBV12-3/TRBV12-4 TGTGCCAGCAGCCCGAGGACGAGAGGGAGCACTGAAGCTTTCTTT CASSPRTRGSTEAFF
few TRBJ2-3 TRBD2 TRBV10-3 TGTGCCATCAGAGGGACCCCCTCGGGGGGGTCAGATACGCAGTATTTT CAIRGTPSGGSDTQYF
- TRBJ2-3 - TRBV6-1 TGTGCCAGTGCGGGGACCACAGATACGCAGTATTTT CASAGTTDTQYF
many TRBJ2-1 - TRBV6-1 TGTGCCAGCAGTCCGTTGGGACCCCAGTCGGGTTACAATGAGCAGTTCTTC CASSPLGPQSGYNEQFF
- TRBJ2-3 - TRBV6-5 TGTGCCAGCAGTTACTTCCAGGGCACAGATACGCAGTATTTT CASSYFQGTDTQYF